Below, 14 T cell receptor beta chains from the same sample are listed, as sequenced in a study of human T cells and chemical hapten exposure. Described time point: patch test 2, 6 weeks after DPC sensitization. The treatment is: therapeutic diphenylcyclopropenone sensitization with weekly scalp DPC. One entry per CDR3 protein results from TCRdb running MiXCR on the RACE reads. The sample lists some 100,000 distinct CDR3 sequences; roughly 9% were seen once. This specimen was whole blood, taken in connection with sensitization to the hapten diphenylcyclopropenone (DPC). The receptors were sampled from a woman aged 40 to 50 with alopecia areata. Some clones in this sample may be carry-over from other donors' samples.

V is TRBV28 and J is TRBJ2-6; D is ambiguous. The CDR3 is 16 amino acids. The V gene lost 7 bases and the J gene lost 0 bases, with 13 bases spanning the gap. The germline V gene has CDR1 MDHEN and CDR2 SYDVKM. CDR3 DNA: TGTGCCAGCATCCAAGGACGGAACTCTGGGGCCAACGTCCTGACTTTC. This sequence encodes CASIQGRNSGANVLTF.

The sample holds a few counts of this clonotype. The CDR3 sequence is CASSQALARAVYNEQFF. The CDR3 region has the DNA TGCGCCAGCAGCCAAGCGTTAGCCAGGGCCGTCTACAATGAGCAGTTCTTC. The chain has TRBV4-1 and TRBJ2-1; weak D call: TRBD1 (5 bases). The V gene lost 1 base and the J gene lost 3 bases, with 16 bases spanning the gap. The CDR3 extends over 17 amino acids. Looked up from germline, CDR1 is MGHRA and CDR2 is YSYEKL.

This rearrangement joins TRBV6-2 or TRBV6-3 to TRBJ2-4; 12 nucleotides align to TRBD1. In germline, CDR1 is MNHEY, CDR2 SVGEGT. V trimming: 6 bases; J trimming: 8 bases; junction bases outside the gene matches: 5. The CDR3 is 14 residues long. The CDR3 here is CASRGDRGQYIQYF. DNA of the CDR3: TGTGCCAGCAGAGGGGACAGGGGGCAGTACATTCAGTACTTC.

This clonotype was observed at least ten times. This chain uses TRBV5-6 with TRBJ2-4; maybe TRBD2 (5 bases). V shed 4 bases and J shed 9 bases, with 14 bases lying between them. The CDR3 spans 13 residues. CDR1 and CDR2 from the germline V gene are SGHDT and YYEEEE. The CDR3 reads CASSLLEDSIQYF. Written as DNA, the CDR3 is TGTGCCAGCAGCCTCTTGGAGGATTCCATTCAGTACTTC.

The rearrangement joins TRBV20-1 to TRBJ2-2; a possible D gene is TRBD1 (5 bases). Germline CDR1 DFQATT, CDR2 SNEGSKA (reference sequence). V was pared by 6 bases and J by 5 bases, with 19 bases between. The CDR3 loop spans 15 amino acids. The CDR3, as DNA: TGCAGTGCAACTACCAGGGTAAAGAGGACCGGGGAGCTGTTTTTT. Amino acids: CSATTRVKRTGELFF.

V usage is TRBV12-3 or TRBV12-4 and J usage is TRBJ2-3; D call uncertain. Trimming stripped 7 bases from V and 3 bases from J, with 11 bases between. CDR3 length equals 13 residues. As DNA, the CDR3 is TGTGCCAGCACCCCCCAGAGAACAGATACGCAGTATTTT. This translates into CASTPQRTDTQYF.

The gene calls are TRBV20-1 and TRBJ2-7; TRBD1 matches 7 bases. The CDR3 is 17 residues long. After removal of 4 bases from V and 0 bases from J, the junction contained 15 bases not matched to a gene. Germline V lookup: CDR1 DFQATT, CDR2 SNEGSKA (reference sequence). The CDR3 DNA sequence: TGCAGTGCTACCCGGGACAGACTCCCTCTATTCTCCTACGAGCAGTACTTC. Translation gives CSATRDRLPLFSYEQYF.

As regards this clonotype: Just one base apart from a much larger clone, this may be a read error. As the CDR3 is not closed by the conserved phenylalanine or tryptophan, this likely results from a read error. CDR3 nucleotide sequence: TGCGCCAGCAGCTTGGCCGGGGCAGCGAGCACAGATACGCAGTATATT. Amino acids: CASSLAGAASTDTQYI. The V and J genes are TRBV5-1 and TRBJ2-3; D is perhaps TRBD1 or TRBD2 (5 bases each). This CDR3 has 16 amino acids. CDR1 and CDR2 from the germline V gene are SGHRS and YFSETQ. Trimming cost V 0 bases and J 0 bases, with 11 bases left between them.

This clonotype has a count of ten or more. The chain has TRBV10-2 and TRBJ1-1; TRBD1 agrees at 10 bases. From germline, CDR1 is WSHSY and CDR2 SAAADI. The CDR3 is 19 amino acids. Trimming removed 0 bases from V and 3 bases from J; junction bases left unmatched: 13. The CDR3 sequence is CASSESDWWTGGDDTEAFF. Here the CDR3 DNA reads TGCGCCAGCAGTGAGTCGGATTGGTGGACAGGGGGAGATGACACTGAAGCTTTCTTT.

V gene TRBV4-1 combines with J gene TRBJ1-3; D uncertain. Per germline, CDR1 MGHRA and CDR2 YSYEKL. The length of the CDR3 is 16 residues. Trimming stripped 4 bases from V and 0 bases from J, with 13 bases between. The CDR3 bases are TGCGCCAGCAGCCCGACGGACGTAAGCTCTGGAAACACCATATATTTT. Protein: CASSPTDVSSGNTIYF.

J is TRBJ2-2 and V is TRBV4-2, with D possibly TRBD1 on 6 matching bases. The CDR3 extends over 13 amino acids. V dropped 5 bases and J dropped 6 bases, with 10 bases sitting between them. From germline, CDR1 is LGHNA and CDR2 YNFKEQ. In DNA form, the CDR3 reads TGTGCCAGCAGCTCTCGACAGGCCGGGGAGCTGTTTTTT. The encoded protein is CASSSRQAGELFF.

This clonotype has more than one count but fewer than ten. V gene TRBV29-1 combines with J gene TRBJ1-5; 7 bases match TRBD1. CDR1 is SQVTM, CDR2 ANQGSEA, per germline. After removal of 5 bases from V and 0 bases from J, the junction contained 7 bases not matched to a gene. The CDR3 sequence is 15 residues long. CDR3 sequence: CSVREDRNSNQPQHF. The CDR3 region has the DNA TGCAGCGTTAGGGAGGACAGGAATAGCAATCAGCCCCAGCATTTT.

This clonotype has ten or more counts. V gene TRBV7-9 combines with J gene TRBJ2-1; TRBD2 might be the D (5 bases). Trimming removed 4 bases at V and 2 bases at J, with 12 bases between. The CDR3 extends over 15 amino acids. Germline V gene data show CDR1 as SEHNR and CDR2 as FQNEAQ (reference sequence). CDR3 in amino acids: CASSYPTSTYNEQFF. CDR3 sequence (DNA): TGTGCCAGCAGCTACCCAACTAGTACCTACAATGAGCAGTTCTTC.

The CDR3 DNA reads as TGTGCCAGCAGCTGGACGCCGATGAGTATGAGTGGCTACACCTTC. It translates to CASSWTPMSMSGYTF. V usage is TRBV28 and J usage is TRBJ1-2; D gene unclear. Looked up from germline, CDR1 is MDHEN and CDR2 is SYDVKM. The length of the CDR3 is 15 residues. V lost 6 bases, J lost 7 bases, and 21 bases lay in between.